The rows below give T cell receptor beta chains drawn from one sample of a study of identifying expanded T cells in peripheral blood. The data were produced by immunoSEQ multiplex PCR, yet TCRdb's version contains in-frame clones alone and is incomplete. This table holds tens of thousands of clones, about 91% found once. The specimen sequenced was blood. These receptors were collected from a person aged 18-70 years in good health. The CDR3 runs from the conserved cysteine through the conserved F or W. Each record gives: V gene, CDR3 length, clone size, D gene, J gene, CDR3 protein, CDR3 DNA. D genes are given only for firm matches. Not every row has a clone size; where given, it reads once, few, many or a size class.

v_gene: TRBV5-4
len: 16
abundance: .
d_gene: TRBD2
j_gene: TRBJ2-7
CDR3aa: CASSLFTSGRFYEQYF
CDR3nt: TGTGCCAGCAGCTTATTCACTAGCGGGAGGTTTTACGAGCAGTACTTC

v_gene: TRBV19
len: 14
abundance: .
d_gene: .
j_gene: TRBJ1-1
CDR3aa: CASSPNRVGTEAFF
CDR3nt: TGTGCCAGTAGTCCGAACAGGGTTGGAACTGAAGCTTTCTTT

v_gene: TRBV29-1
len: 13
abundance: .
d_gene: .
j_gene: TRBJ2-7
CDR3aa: CSVQGGGAYEQYF
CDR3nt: TGCAGCGTCCAAGGGGGGGGAGCCTACGAGCAGTACTTC

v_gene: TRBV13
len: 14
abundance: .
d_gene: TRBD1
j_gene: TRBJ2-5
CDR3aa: CASSDYRGDATQYF
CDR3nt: TGTGCCAGCAGCGACTACAGGGGGGACGCGACCCAGTACTTC

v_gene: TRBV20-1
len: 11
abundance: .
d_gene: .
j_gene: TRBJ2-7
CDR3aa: CSARGGYEQYF
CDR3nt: TGCAGTGCTAGAGGGGGCTACGAGCAGTACTTC

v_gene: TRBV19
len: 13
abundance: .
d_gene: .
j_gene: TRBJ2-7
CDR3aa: CASSATGGYEQYF
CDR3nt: TGTGCCAGTAGTGCGACCGGAGGCTACGAGCAGTACTTC

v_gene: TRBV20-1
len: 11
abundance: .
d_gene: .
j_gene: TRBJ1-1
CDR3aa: CSARDLPEAFF
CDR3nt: TGCAGTGCTAGAGATCTCCCTGAAGCTTTCTTT

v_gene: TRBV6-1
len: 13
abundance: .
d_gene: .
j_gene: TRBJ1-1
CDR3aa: CASSDRGTTEAFF
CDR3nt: TGTGCCAGCAGTGATAGAGGGACCACTGAAGCTTTCTTT

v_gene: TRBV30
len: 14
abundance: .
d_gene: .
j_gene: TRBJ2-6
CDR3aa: CAWSVPLLRPVLTF
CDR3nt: TGTGCCTGGAGTGTACCCCTCCTAAGGCCCGTCCTGACTTTC

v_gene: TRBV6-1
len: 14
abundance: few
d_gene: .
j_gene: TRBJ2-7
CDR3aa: CASSEGSGNDEQYF
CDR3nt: TGTGCCAGCAGTGAAGGTTCTGGGAATGACGAGCAGTACTTC

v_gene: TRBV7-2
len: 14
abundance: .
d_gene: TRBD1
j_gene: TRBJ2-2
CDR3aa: CASSLDRGTGELFF
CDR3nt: TGTGCCAGCAGCCTCGACAGGGGCACCGGGGAGCTGTTTTTT

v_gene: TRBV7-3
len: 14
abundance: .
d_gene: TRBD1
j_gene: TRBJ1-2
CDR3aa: CASSIGQGARGYTF
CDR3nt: TGTGCCAGCAGCATCGGACAGGGGGCGCGTGGCTACACCTTC

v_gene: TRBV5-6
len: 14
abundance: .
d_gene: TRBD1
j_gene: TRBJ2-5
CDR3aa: CASSNTGGIETQYF
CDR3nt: TGTGCCAGCAGTAATACAGGGGGCATCGAGACCCAGTACTTC

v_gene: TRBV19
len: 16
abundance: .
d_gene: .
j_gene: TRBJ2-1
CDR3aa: CASTAGAGSPADEQFF
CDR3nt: TGTGCCAGTACCGCGGGGGCAGGGAGCCCCGCCGATGAGCAGTTCTTC

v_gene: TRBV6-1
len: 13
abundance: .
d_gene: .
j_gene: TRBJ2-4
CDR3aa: CASRQGRGDIQYF
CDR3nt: TGTGCCAGTCGACAGGGACGGGGGGACATTCAGTACTTC

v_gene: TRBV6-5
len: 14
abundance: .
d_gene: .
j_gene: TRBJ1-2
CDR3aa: CASSQNVGAYGYTF
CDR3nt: TGTGCCAGCAGCCAGAACGTGGGGGCCTATGGCTACACCTTC

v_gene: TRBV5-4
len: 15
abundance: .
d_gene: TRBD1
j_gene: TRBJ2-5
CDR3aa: CASSSGTATQETQYF
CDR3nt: TGTGCCAGCAGCTCAGGGACAGCGACCCAAGAGACCCAGTACTTC

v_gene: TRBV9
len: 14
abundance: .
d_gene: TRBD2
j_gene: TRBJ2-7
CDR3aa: CASSVGLAGYEQYF
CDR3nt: TGTGCCAGCAGCGTAGGCCTAGCGGGCTACGAGCAGTACTTC

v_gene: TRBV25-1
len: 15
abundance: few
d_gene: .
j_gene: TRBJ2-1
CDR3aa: CASSSSSGPYNEQFF
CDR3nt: TGTGCCAGCAGTTCGAGCAGCGGGCCTTACAATGAGCAGTTCTTC

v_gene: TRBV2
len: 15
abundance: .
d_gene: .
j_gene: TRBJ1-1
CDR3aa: CASSESGARDTEAFF
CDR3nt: TGTGCCAGCAGTGAGTCGGGGGCCCGAGACACTGAAGCTTTCTTT

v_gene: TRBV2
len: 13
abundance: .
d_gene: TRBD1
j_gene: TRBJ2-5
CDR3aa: CATGTGGPGTQYF
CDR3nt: TGTGCCACAGGGACAGGGGGACCGGGGACCCAGTACTTC

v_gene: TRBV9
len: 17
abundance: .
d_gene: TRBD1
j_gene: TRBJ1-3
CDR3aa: CASSAGGGGNSGNTIYF
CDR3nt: TGTGCCAGCAGCGCCGGAGGGGGCGGAAACTCTGGAAACACCATATATTTT

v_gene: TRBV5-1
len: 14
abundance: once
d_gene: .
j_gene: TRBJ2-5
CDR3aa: CASRQSGTEETQYF
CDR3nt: TGCGCCAGCAGGCAGTCCGGGACCGAAGAGACCCAGTACTTC

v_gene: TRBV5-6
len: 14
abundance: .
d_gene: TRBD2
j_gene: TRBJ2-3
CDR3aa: CASSLPGGPDTQYF
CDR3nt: TGTGCCAGCAGCTTACCGGGAGGGCCTGATACGCAGTATTTT

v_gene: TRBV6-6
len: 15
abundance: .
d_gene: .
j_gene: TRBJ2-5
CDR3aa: CASSPPGGHQETQYF
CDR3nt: TGTGCCAGCAGCCCCCCCGGGGGCCACCAAGAGACCCAGTACTTC

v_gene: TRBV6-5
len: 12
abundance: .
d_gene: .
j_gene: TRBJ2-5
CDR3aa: CASRGQQETQYF
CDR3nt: TGTGCCAGCAGGGGCCAACAAGAGACCCAGTACTTC

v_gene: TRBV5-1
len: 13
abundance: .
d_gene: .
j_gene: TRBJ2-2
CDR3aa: CASSRPGAGELFF
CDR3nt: TGCGCCAGCAGCCGCCCGGGGGCCGGGGAGCTGTTTTTT

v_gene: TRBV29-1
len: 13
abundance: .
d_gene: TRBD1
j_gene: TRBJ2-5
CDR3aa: CSVGDRASETQYF
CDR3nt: TGCAGCGTCGGGGACAGGGCATCAGAGACCCAGTACTTC

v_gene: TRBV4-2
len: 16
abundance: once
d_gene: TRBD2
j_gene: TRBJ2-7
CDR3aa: CASSQLAGGPGGEQYF
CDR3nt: TGTGCCAGCAGCCAACTAGCGGGAGGGCCCGGTGGCGAGCAGTACTTC

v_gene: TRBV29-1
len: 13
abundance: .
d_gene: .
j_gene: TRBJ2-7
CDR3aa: CSVEYGGAGEQYF
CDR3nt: TGCAGCGTTGAATATGGGGGCGCGGGCGAGCAGTACTTC

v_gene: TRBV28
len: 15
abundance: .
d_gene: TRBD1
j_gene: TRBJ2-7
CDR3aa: CASSTPGQGSYEQYF
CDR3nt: TGTGCCAGCAGTACGCCGGGACAGGGTTCCTACGAGCAGTACTTC